This passage covers 17 T cell receptor beta chains from one sample sequenced in a study of tumor and adjacent non-tumor tissue in lung cancer. Three rounds of nested PCR, following a modified ARM-PCR protocol, produced the TCRbeta library. TCRdb reprocessed the multiplex PCR reads via MiXCR and lists one record per CDR3 protein. In the table there are about 43,000 distinct CDR3 sequences, 60% of which are singletons. This sample's RNA came from whole unsorted tissue. Distant lung tissue was collected more than 3 cm away from the tumor edge. The sequencing input was distant non-tumor lung tissue. These receptors originate from a man in his fifties or sixties with non-small cell lung cancer.

A note on this clonotype: Relative to the germline gene, one junction end is altered; a read error may explain this. The chain joins TRBV4-2 to TRBJ1-4; D unclear. The CDR3 runs 14 residues. Germline V CDR1 and CDR2: LGHNA, YNFKEQ. The CDR3 sequence is CASGQGGGNEKLFF. The CDR3 DNA is TGCGCCAGCGGCCAAGGAGGCGGAAATGAAAAACTGTTTTTT.

With regard to this clonotype: An end of the junction differs from the germline gene, which may be a read error. This chain joins TRBV6-1 and TRBJ1-5; tentative D call: TRBD1 (5 bases). Germline V gives CDR1 MNHNS, CDR2 SASEGT. This CDR3 is built from 15 residues. The CDR3 protein is CATMRGSGTDQSQHF. The CDR3 DNA reads TGTGCCACCATGAGGGGCTCGGGAACCGATCAGTCCCAGCATTTT.

Concerning this clonotype itself: This clone may be a read error of a much larger clone one base away. The rearrangement uses TRBV30 and TRBJ2-5; tentative D call: TRBD1 (6 bases). CDR3 length: 13 residues. Germline V gene lookup returns CDR1 GTSNPN and CDR2 SVGIG (reference sequence). Between the trimmed V and J ends, which lost 4 bases and 0 bases, there was a span of 9 bases. CDR3 DNA: TGTGCCTGGAACAGGGTGTACCAAGAGACCCAGTACTTC. It yields the protein CAWNRVYQETQYF. The whole variable domain, filled in from reference TRBV30 and TRBJ2-5, reads SQTIHQWPATLVQPVGSPLSLECTVEGTSNPNLYWYRQAAGRGLQLLFYSVGIGQISSEVPQNLSASRPQDRQFILSSKKLLLSDSGFYLCAWNRVYQETQYFGPGTRLLVL.

The count of this clonotype is one. The chain combines TRBV2 with TRBJ2-1; possibly TRBD1 or TRBD2 for D (5 bases each). Germline V gene data show CDR1 as SNHLY and CDR2 as FYNNEI. The CDR3 has 14 residues. Deletions cut 7 bases from V and 5 bases from J, with 15 bases between. The CDR3 loop is CASTQRGVNNEQFF. DNA of the CDR3: TGTGCCAGCACACAGAGAGGGGTCAACAATGAGCAGTTCTTC.

The J gene is TRBJ2-7, the V gene TRBV28; D remains ambiguous. Germline V CDR1 and CDR2: MDHEN, SYDVKM. The CDR3 is made up of 14 amino acids. V gave up 2 bases and J gave up 2 bases, with 10 bases separating them. The DNA for the CDR3 is TGTGCCAGCAGTTTAATCCCGCGCCCCTACGAGCAGTACTTC. It is translated as CASSLIPRPYEQYF.

Points on this clonotype: The germline gene is not matched at one end of the junction; a read error may be the cause. The rearrangement uses TRBV29-1 and TRBJ2-2, with TRBD2 identical over 7 bases. Germline CDR1 is SQVTM and CDR2 is ANQGSEA. The CDR3 has 15 amino acids. CDR3 amino acids: CSVDYGGGNTRKLLF. The DNA for the CDR3 is TGCAGCGTTGATTATGGGGGAGGGAACACCCGGAAGCTGTTGTTT.

There are many counts of this clonotype. The genes are TRBV6-1 and TRBJ2-3; D tentatively reads TRBD1 or TRBD2 (5 bases each). This CDR3 comprises 16 residues. The V gene lost 6 bases and the J gene lost 5 bases, with 21 bases spanning the gap. Germline V gene sequence: CDR1 MNHNS, CDR2 SASEGT. CDR3: CASRPEGRSIGDTQYF. The CDR3 DNA follows: TGTGCCAGCAGGCCAGAGGGACGGTCGATAGGAGATACGCAGTATTTT.

This clonotype was counted ten times or more. The CDR3 protein is CASSVLAGAGETQYF. CDR3 coding DNA: TGTGCCAGCAGTGTATTAGCGGGAGCGGGTGAGACCCAGTACTTC. The chain joins TRBV12-3 or TRBV12-4 to TRBJ2-5; 9 nucleotides align to TRBD2. Germline trimming cut 5 bases from V and 5 bases from J; bases unmatched to any gene: 9. This CDR3 has 15 amino acids.

The V and J genes are TRBV12-3 or TRBV12-4 and TRBJ2-7; the match to TRBD2 covers 12 bases. V gave up 7 bases and J gave up 5 bases; unmatched junction bases: 15. The CDR3 runs 17 residues. The CDR3 coding sequence is TGTGCCAGCATCCTCTCCTCGACTAGCGGGAGCGTCCACGAGCAGTACTTC. It specifies CASILSSTSGSVHEQYF.

This chain uses TRBV7-9 with TRBJ2-5; D may be TRBD1 or TRBD2 (5 bases each). This CDR3 spans 17 amino acids. Germline CDR1 reads SEHNR; CDR2 reads FQNEAQ (reference sequence). The CDR3 protein is CESSPGTAFGLGETQYF. CDR3 sequence (DNA): TGTGAGAGCAGCCCCGGGACCGCATTCGGATTGGGGGAGACCCAGTACTTC.

The rearrangement joins TRBV6-1 to TRBJ2-1; 11 bases fit TRBD2. CDR1 is MNHNS and CDR2 is SASEGT in the germline V gene. The CDR3 has 15 amino acids. With V trimmed by 11 bases and J by 1 base, 7 bases remained unmatched. As DNA, the CDR3 is TGTGCCGGGGGACTAGCGGTCCCATCCTACAATGAGCAGTTCTTC. It encodes CAGGLAVPSYNEQFF.

As regards this clonotype: The CDR3 end shows no conserved phenylalanine or tryptophan, and so a read error is likely. The limits of the CDR3 on the DNA are not certain, so only TCRdb's listed CDR3 is given. V and J are TRBV6-1 and TRBJ2-2; the D call in the table, TRBD2, was not verified against the DNA. CDR1 and CDR2 (germline): MNHNS, SASEGT. The CDR3 has 15 residues if both end residues are counted. The chain's CDR3 is CASSKVRGQAGELFC.

To note about this clonotype: The junction and the germline gene differ at one end; a read error may be behind it. The chain couples TRBV11-2 to TRBJ2-7; tentatively, D is TRBD2 (5 bases). The length of the CDR3 is 15 residues. The germline V gene has CDR1 SGHAT and CDR2 FQNNGV. CDR3 DNA sequence: TGTGCCAGCAGCTTAACCGGGATAGGGCCCTACGAGCACTACTTC. Translating gives CASSLTGIGPYEHYF.

Comments on this clonotype: This clone may be a read error of a much larger clone one base away. The chain employs TRBV28 and TRBJ2-7, with D tentatively TRBD1 (5 bases). Germline CDR1 is MDHEN and CDR2 is SYDVKM. The CDR3 has 15 residues. The CDR3, as DNA: TGTACCAGCAGGCCCCAGGGCTTAAGCTCCTACGAGCAGTACTTC. As protein: CTSRPQGLSSYEQYF. Drawing the rest from reference TRBV28 and TRBJ2-7, the complete variable domain is DVKVTQSSRYLVKRTGEKVFLECVQDMDHENMFWYRQDPGLGLRLIYFSYDVKMKEKGDIPEGYSVSREKKERFSLILESASTNQTSMYLCTSRPQGLSSYEQYFGPGTRLTVT.

Points on this clonotype: A single base separates this from a much larger clone, so it may be a read error. The chain has TRBV12-5 and TRBJ2-2, with D possibly being TRBD1 or TRBD2 (5 bases each). Germline V lookup: CDR1 LGHNT, CDR2 FRNRAP. The CDR3 spans 14 residues. CDR3 bases: TGTGCTAGTGGTCTCCGGGACGGAGACGGGGAGCAGTTTTTT. Translating gives CASGLRDGDGEQFF.

In regard to this clonotype: Because it lacks the conserved phenylalanine or tryptophan at the end, this CDR3 is likely a read error. The CDR3 loop is CSVEPRPDEQYS. The DNA of the CDR3 is TGCAGCGTTGAACCACGGCCCGACGAGCAGTACTCT. V and J are TRBV29-1 and TRBJ2-7; no reliable D call. Germline assignment: CDR1 SQVTM and CDR2 ANQGSEA. The CDR3 is 12 amino acids. V shed 2 bases and J shed 5 bases, with 10 bases lying between them.

This clonotype was seen repeatedly, ten times or more. The chain uses TRBV6-1 and TRBJ2-3, with 7 bases identical to TRBD2. The CDR3 length is 17 residues. Trimming at V came to 4 bases and at J to 5 bases, leaving 15 bases not matched to a gene. Germline values: CDR1 MNHNS, CDR2 SASEGT. The CDR3 region has the DNA TGTGCCAGCAGTGCACCTAGGGAGGGCAGGGCGGTAGATACGCAGTATTTT. The encoded protein is CASSAPREGRAVDTQYF.